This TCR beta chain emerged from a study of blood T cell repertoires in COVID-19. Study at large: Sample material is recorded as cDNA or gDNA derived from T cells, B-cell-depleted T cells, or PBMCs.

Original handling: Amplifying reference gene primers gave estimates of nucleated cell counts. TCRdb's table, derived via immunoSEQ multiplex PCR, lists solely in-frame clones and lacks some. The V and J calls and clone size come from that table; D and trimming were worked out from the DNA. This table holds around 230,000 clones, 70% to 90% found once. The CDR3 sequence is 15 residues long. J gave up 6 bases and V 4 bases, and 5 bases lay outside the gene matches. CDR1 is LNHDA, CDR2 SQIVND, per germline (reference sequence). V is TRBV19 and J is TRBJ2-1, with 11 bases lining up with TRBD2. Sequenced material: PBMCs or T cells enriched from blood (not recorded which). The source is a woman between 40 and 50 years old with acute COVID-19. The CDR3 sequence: CASSNSGRDPNEQFF. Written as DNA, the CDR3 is TGTGCCAGTAGTAATAGCGGGAGGGATCCCAATGAGCAGTTCTTC.